The 5 T cell receptor beta chains below all came from one sample that was sequenced in a study of blood T cell repertoires in COVID-19. This table comes from immunoSEQ multiplex PCR, and its TCRdb copy is limited to in-frame clones, with some not included. Of about 400,000 clones in the sample, roughly 87% are singletons; the top ten hold around 2.1%. Sequenced: PBMCs or T cells enriched from blood (not recorded which). These TCRs come from a woman aged 40 to 50 with acute COVID-19.

This clone was found a few times. The V and J genes are TRBV19 and TRBJ1-1; TRBD1 might be the D (5 bases). This CDR3 contains 16 residues. Trimming cost V 5 bases and J 3 bases, with 19 bases left between them. Germline CDR1 and CDR2: LNHDA and SQIVND (reference sequence). The CDR3 region has the DNA TGTGCCAGTAGTGCCCGGATGGGTTGGGGGGACACTGAAGCTTTCTTT. This encodes CASSARMGWGDTEAFF.

The chain combines TRBV5-5 with TRBJ2-3; tentative D call: TRBD2 (5 bases). Germline lookup yields CDR1 SGHKS and CDR2 YYEKEE (reference sequence). Trimming left V 0 bases short and J 1 base short, with 9 bases between. The CDR3 length is 15 residues. The CDR3 protein is CASSLVGDGTDTQYF. Here the CDR3 DNA reads TGTGCCAGCAGCTTGGTGGGAGATGGCACAGATACGCAGTATTTT.

The chain has TRBV5-1 and TRBJ1-1; D remains ambiguous. Trimming removed 3 bases from V and 0 bases from J, with 9 bases in between. Germline loops: CDR1 SGHRS, CDR2 YFSETQ. CDR3 length equals 14 residues. CDR3 sequence reads: CASSSQVMNTEAFF. The CDR3 region has the DNA TGCGCCAGCAGCTCGCAGGTAATGAACACTGAAGCTTTCTTT.

The chain carries TRBV19 and TRBJ1-5, with D tentatively TRBD1 (5 bases). The CDR3 loop spans 14 amino acids. From germline, CDR1 is LNHDA and CDR2 SQIVND (reference sequence). Trimming shortened V by 5 bases and J by 0 bases, and 8 bases separated the two germline ends. CDR3: CASSWGGSNQPQHF. Written as DNA, the CDR3 is TGTGCCAGTAGTTGGGGGGGTAGCAATCAGCCCCAGCATTTT.

This clone occurred a few times. The rearrangement joins TRBV7-9 to TRBJ1-5, with D tentatively TRBD1 (6 bases). V lost 4 bases and J lost 5, with 15 bases in between. CDR1 is SEHNR, CDR2 FQNEAQ, per germline (reference sequence). The CDR3 is made up of 15 amino acids. The CDR3 DNA reads as TGTGCCAGCAGCTCTACTGGGGGCAGGGATCAGCCCCAGCATTTT. It specifies CASSSTGGRDQPQHF.